This entry concerns a single TCR beta chain. The protocol was immunoSEQ multiplex PCR, while the TCRdb copy is restricted to in-frame clones and leaves out a portion. The table lists 25,000 to 30,000 clones, around 88% of them singletons. The entry originates in a study of OX40 agonist ivuxolimab in advanced cancers. The trim removed 3 bases at V and 3 bases at J, leaving 3 bases unmatched. This CDR3 has 15 amino acids. Germline loops: CDR1 WSHSY, CDR2 SAAADI. This sequence originates from an adult with an advanced solid tumor such as melanoma, head and neck, liver or kidney cancer. Sequenced material: CD4+ or CD8+ T cells sorted from blood, taken in a trial of the OX40 agonist ivuxolimab. The V call is TRBV10-2, the J call TRBJ2-1; 9 bases align to TRBD2. For the CDR3, the DNA is TGCGCCAGCAGTGATTTGACTAGCGGCTACAATGAGCAGTTCTTC. Protein product: CASSDLTSGYNEQFF.